This T cell receptor (beta chain) was sequenced in a study of Ad26.COV2.S vaccination and SARS-CoV-2 variants. Study background: The study gave Ad26.COV2.S intramuscularly, once or twice 56 days apart.

Study-level findings and limits: It was vaccine recipients, not placebo recipients, who had the higher spike-specific TCR breadth.

Germline CDR1 reads LNHDA; CDR2 reads SQIVND (reference sequence). Trimming pared 3 bases from V and 2 bases from J, leaving 10 bases between. The CDR3 is 15 amino acids. Of note for this clone: Antigen: not known.

Sequencing was performed with immunoSEQ multiplex PCR; in TCRdb, only in-frame clones are kept and a portion is missing. The table has some 340,000 clones, around 85% seen once. Treatment described: roughly 18 received Ad26.COV2.S at low or high dose, single or two shots; several received placebo; per-sample allocation not given. Specimens were obtained on day 63 following the first vaccine or placebo injection. The chain joins TRBV19 to TRBJ2-2; D is ambiguous. This material consisted of peripheral blood, taken in a trial of Ad26.COV2.S vaccine versus placebo. The source is a person between 18 and 59 years old who received the Ad26.COV2.S COVID-19 vaccine or a placebo. CDR3 sequence: CASSIADRNTGELFF. CDR3 DNA sequence: TGTGCCAGTAGTATCGCGGACCGAAACACCGGGGAGCTGTTTTTT.